A selection of T cell receptor beta chains follows, all from one sample in a study of blood T cell repertoires in COVID-19. Only in-frame clones appear in the TCRdb table, and some are missing; sequencing was by immunoSEQ multiplex PCR. The sample contains under 250,000 clones, 81% of which appear only once. The source material was peripheral blood. These TCRs come from a woman of 80 years or more with acute or convalescent COVID-19. Each CDR3 is given with its conserved first and last residue. Fields, in order: clone size, V gene, D gene, J gene, CDR3 protein, CDR3 DNA. D genes are given only for firm matches. Some rows have no size entry. The others give once, few or many, or a class for an expanded clone.

-	TRBV5-1	-	TRBJ1-1	CASSLERAGTEAFF	TGCGCCAGCAGCTTGGAACGGGCGGGAACTGAAGCTTTCTTT
-	TRBV19	TRBD2	TRBJ2-3	CASSIRRLAGLDTQYF	TGTGCCAGTAGTATCCGGCGACTAGCGGGGTTGGATACGCAGTATTTT
-	TRBV10-3	TRBD2	TRBJ2-1	CAISEPLREGYNEQFF	TGTGCCATCAGTGAGCCCCTACGGGAGGGCTACAATGAGCAGTTCTTC
-	TRBV30	-	TRBJ1-6	CAWSVLTDNSPLHF	TGTGCCTGGAGTGTCTTGACAGATAATTCACCCCTCCACTTT
-	TRBV21-1	-	TRBJ1-2	CASSKESRVYGYTF	TGTGCCAGCAGCAAAGAGAGCAGGGTCTATGGCTACACCTTC
-	TRBV6-5	-	TRBJ1-2	CASSYFEGGGYGYTF	TGTGCCAGCAGTTACTTCGAGGGAGGGGGCTATGGCTACACCTTC
-	TRBV12-3/TRBV12-4	TRBD1	TRBJ1-1	CASSRGQAREAFF	TGTGCCAGCAGCCGAGGACAGGCGCGCGAAGCTTTCTTT
few	TRBV5-1	TRBD1	TRBJ1-6	CASSLKGQGSSPLHF	TGCGCCAGCAGCTTGAAGGGACAGGGCTCTTCACCCCTCCACTTT
-	TRBV28	-	TRBJ2-6	CAIRESGANVLTF	TGTGCCATCAGGGAGTCTGGGGCCAACGTCCTGACTTTC
-	TRBV7-2	TRBD2	TRBJ2-3	CASSLEAGPDTQYF	TGTGCCAGCAGCTTAGAAGCGGGACCAGATACGCAGTATTTT
few	TRBV11-2	TRBD1	TRBJ2-7	CASSLARTGYDEQYF	TGTGCCAGCAGCTTAGCCCGGACAGGGTATGACGAGCAGTACTTC
-	TRBV6-5	TRBD1	TRBJ1-5	CASSRPDRLGQPQHF	TGTGCCAGCAGTCGCCCGGACAGGCTCGGTCAGCCCCAGCATTTT
-	TRBV29-1	TRBD1	TRBJ2-2	CSAWQGVSTGELFF	TGCAGCGCTTGGCAGGGGGTCTCCACCGGGGAGCTGTTTTTT
-	TRBV18	-	TRBJ2-7	CASSPNQGSYEQYF	TGTGCCAGCTCACCAAATCAGGGATCCTACGAGCAGTACTTC
once	TRBV29-1	-	TRBJ1-2	CSVESRVYGYTF	TGCAGCGTTGAAAGCAGGGTCTATGGCTACACCTTC
few	TRBV15	-	TRBJ2-3	CATSREEGSHTDTQYF	TGTGCCACCAGCAGAGAGGAAGGGAGCCACACAGATACGCAGTATTTT
few	TRBV18	TRBD2	TRBJ2-7	CASSPNPVLAGVEQYF	TGTGCCAGCTCACCAAATCCAGTACTAGCGGGAGTCGAGCAGTACTTC
-	TRBV19	-	TRBJ1-6	CASSSGFNSPLHF	TGTGCCAGTAGTTCAGGGTTTAATTCACCCCTCCACTTT
-	TRBV19	-	TRBJ1-5	CASSIDQGGNQPQHF	TGTGCCAGTAGTATAGACCAGGGTGGCAATCAGCCCCAGCATTTT
-	TRBV15	-	TRBJ2-7	CATSRARGFTGEQYF	TGTGCCACCAGCAGAGCCAGGGGATTCACGGGGGAGCAGTACTTC
-	TRBV28	-	TRBJ2-7	CASSLRGVSYEQYF	TGTGCCAGCAGTCTCCGAGGCGTCTCCTACGAGCAGTACTTC
-	TRBV3-1/TRBV3-2	-	TRBJ2-1	CASSQVRLLSSYNEQFF	TGTGCCAGCAGCCAAGTCCGACTCTTAAGCTCCTACAATGAGCAGTTCTTC
-	TRBV10-3	TRBD1	TRBJ1-1	CAISESRTGAGTEAFF	TGTGCCATCAGTGAGTCCCGGACAGGGGCTGGCACTGAAGCTTTCTTT
few	TRBV7-2	TRBD2	TRBJ2-5	CASSLDSGSMETQYF	TGTGCCAGCAGCTTAGATAGCGGGAGTATGGAGACCCAGTACTTC
-	TRBV11-2	-	TRBJ1-3	CASSLPRGGNTIYF	TGTGCCAGCAGCCTCCCCCGGGGGGGAAACACCATATATTTT
once	TRBV10-2	TRBD1	TRBJ2-7	CASSEGTGGTYEQYF	TGCGCCAGCAGTGAGGGGACAGGGGGGACCTACGAGCAGTACTTC
-	TRBV11-2	TRBD2	TRBJ2-7	CASSLDRGGMRIYEQYF	TGTGCCAGCAGCTTAGATCGGGGGGGCATGCGAATCTACGAGCAGTACTTC
-	TRBV28	TRBD1	TRBJ2-7	CASSLGTGPGGQYF	TGTGCCAGCAGTTTAGGGACAGGCCCTGGGGGGCAGTACTTC
-	TRBV30	-	TRBJ2-2	CAWRGGNTGELFF	TGTGCCTGGAGGGGGGGGAACACCGGGGAGCTGTTTTTT
-	TRBV19	-	TRBJ1-4	CASSMSATNEKLFF	TGTGCCAGTAGTATGTCTGCAACTAATGAAAAACTGTTTTTT
-	TRBV5-5	TRBD2	TRBJ2-7	CASSLELAGGNLGQYF	TGTGCCAGCAGCTTGGAACTAGCGGGGGGCAACCTCGGGCAGTACTTC
-	TRBV19	-	TRBJ1-4	CASSIDHTRGEKLFF	TGTGCCAGTAGTATTGACCATACTAGAGGTGAAAAACTGTTTTTT
-	TRBV2	TRBD2	TRBJ2-2	CASSISGRRDTGELFF	TGTGCCAGCAGTATTAGCGGGAGGAGGGACACCGGGGAGCTGTTTTTT
-	TRBV10-3	TRBD2	TRBJ2-3	CATELAGDPGDTQYF	TGTGCCACTGAACTAGCGGGAGATCCAGGAGATACGCAGTATTTT
few	TRBV25-1	-	TRBJ1-6	CASSPTRSHSPLHF	TGTGCCAGCAGCCCCACGAGATCCCATTCACCCCTCCACTTT
once	TRBV5-4	TRBD1	TRBJ2-7	CASSSSYGTDFSYEQYF	TGTGCCAGCAGCTCTAGTTATGGGACAGACTTTTCCTACGAGCAGTACTTC
-	TRBV7-2	TRBD2	TRBJ2-1	CASSLAGGGSYNEQFF	TGTGCCAGCAGCTTAGCCGGGGGGGGTTCCTACAATGAGCAGTTCTTC
-	TRBV12-5	TRBD1	TRBJ2-7	CASGDRDRGVEQYF	TGTGCTAGTGGGGACCGGGACAGGGGCGTCGAGCAGTACTTC
-	TRBV27	TRBD1	TRBJ2-1	CATWGQGSNEQFF	TGTGCCACCTGGGGACAGGGTTCCAATGAGCAGTTCTTC
-	TRBV5-1	-	TRBJ2-1	CASSLRDTNDEQFF	TGCGCCAGCAGCTTGCGGGACACCAACGATGAGCAGTTCTTC
-	TRBV9	-	TRBJ2-1	CASSVGGQAYNEQFF	TGTGCCAGCAGCGTTGGCGGGCAAGCCTACAATGAGCAGTTCTTC
-	TRBV29-1	-	TRBJ2-1	CSVGRTQDNEQFF	TGCAGCGTTGGAAGGACACAGGATAACGAGCAGTTCTTC
-	TRBV5-4	TRBD2	TRBJ2-1	CASSFGGDISYNEQFF	TGTGCCAGCAGCTTCGGGGGGGACATCTCCTACAATGAGCAGTTCTTC
-	TRBV6-5	-	TRBJ1-5	CASSYQIFQPQHF	TGTGCCAGCAGTTACCAAATTTTTCAGCCCCAGCATTTT
-	TRBV6-1	-	TRBJ1-4	CASSEFLGSSNEKLFF	TGTGCCAGCAGTGAATTTCTGGGGAGCTCTAATGAAAAACTGTTTTTT
-	TRBV24-1	-	TRBJ2-2	CAAQTSRTAHGELFF	TGTGCCGCCCAAACGAGCCGGACAGCGCACGGGGAGCTGTTTTTT
-	TRBV6-5	TRBD1	TRBJ1-1	CASSYPTRTGVAFF	TGTGCCAGCAGTTACCCGACCCGAACAGGGGTGGCTTTCTTT
-	TRBV9	TRBD2	TRBJ2-1	CASSGESRASGMKNEQFF	TGTGCCAGCAGCGGAGAGTCCAGGGCTAGCGGGATGAAGAATGAGCAGTTCTTC
-	TRBV19	TRBD1	TRBJ2-7	CASSIRDSTYEQYF	TGTGCCAGTAGTATCCGGGACAGCACCTACGAGCAGTACTTC
-	TRBV14	TRBD2	TRBJ2-3	CASSPGTSADTQYF	TGTGCCAGCAGCCCCGGGACTAGCGCGGATACGCAGTATTTT
-	TRBV6-1	-	TRBJ2-3	CASSGLWGVTSTDTQYF	TGTGCCAGCAGTGGACTGTGGGGAGTAACTAGCACAGATACGCAGTATTTT
-	TRBV19	TRBD2	TRBJ2-7	CASSISLAGDEQYF	TGTGCCAGTAGTATCTCGCTAGCGGGGGACGAGCAGTACTTC
-	TRBV6-5	TRBD2	TRBJ2-7	CASRPLAGGSYEQYF	TGTGCCAGCAGGCCACTAGCGGGAGGGTCCTACGAGCAGTACTTC
once	TRBV4-1	TRBD2	TRBJ2-1	CASSGRTSGRPSNEQFF	TGCGCCAGCAGCGGGAGGACTAGCGGGAGGCCTAGCAATGAGCAGTTCTTC
-	TRBV4-2	TRBD1	TRBJ2-3	CASSQNGQGRTDTQYF	TGTGCCAGCAGCCAAAACGGACAGGGACGCACAGATACGCAGTATTTT
-	TRBV2	-	TRBJ1-4	CASRRSPQGIGEKLFF	TGTGCCAGCAGGAGGTCCCCCCAGGGGATCGGTGAAAAACTGTTTTTT
-	TRBV18	TRBD1	TRBJ2-3	CASSLRQGAMGTDTQYF	TGTGCCAGCTCCTTAAGACAGGGGGCAATGGGCACAGATACGCAGTATTTT
-	TRBV21-1	-	TRBJ1-5	CASSKGMGDSNQPQHF	TGTGCCAGCAGCAAAGGGATGGGAGATAGCAATCAGCCCCAGCATTTT
few	TRBV4-1	TRBD1	TRBJ2-7	CASSQDPAGGFREQYF	TGCGCCAGCAGCCAAGATCCGGCAGGGGGCTTCAGGGAGCAGTACTTC